This T cell receptor beta chain was documented in a study of T cell responses to AZD1222 COVID-19 vaccine. Assay: immunoSEQ multiplex PCR; the TCRdb copy retains only in-frame clones and omits some. Of around 120,000 clones listed, roughly 90% are singletons. Germline-derived CDR1 and CDR2 are SEHNR and FQNEAQ (reference sequence). The CDR3 sequence is 14 residues long. V was cut by 4 bases and J by 6 bases, with 13 bases left in between. Source: peripheral blood, taken on day 0 of AZD1222 vaccination. The sequence was obtained from an adult in good health. This chain links TRBV7-9 with TRBJ1-5; D gene unclear. CDR3 in DNA: TGTGCCAGCAGCTCAGATCTCGGCCGTCAGCCCCAGCATTTT. This gives the protein CASSSDLGRQPQHF.